Below, 8 T cell receptor beta chains from the same sample are listed, as sequenced in a study of blood T cell repertoires in COVID-19. TCRdb's table, derived via immunoSEQ multiplex PCR, lists solely in-frame clones and lacks some. The data show about 170,000 clones, approximately 82% seen once. The specimen sequenced was peripheral blood. All receptors come from a woman in her 70s who had recovered from COVID-19.

CDR3 region: CASSQDGDRANSPLHF. The CDR3 coding sequence is TGTGCCAGCAGCCAAGATGGGGACAGGGCTAATTCACCCCTCCACTTT. The V call is TRBV3-1 (or the pseudogene TRBV3-2), the J call TRBJ1-6; 9 nucleotides agree with TRBD1. This CDR3 has 16 residues. Losses at the gene ends were 0 bases for V and 6 bases for J; bases not matched to a gene: 3. CDR1 is LGHDT and CDR2 is YNNKEL in the germline V gene (reference sequence).

CDR3 coding DNA: TGTGCCAGCAGCAAGCTATCCGGGACAGGGCGGTCTGGGGCCAACGTCCTGACTTTC. Encoded protein: CASSKLSGTGRSGANVLTF. V usage is TRBV7-3 and J usage is TRBJ2-6, with 9 bases identical to TRBD1. This CDR3 spans 19 amino acids. With V trimmed by 5 bases and J by 1 base, 12 bases remained unmatched. Germline CDR1 reads SGHTA; CDR2 reads FQGTGA.

The V and J genes are TRBV27 and TRBJ1-1; the D gene is possibly TRBD1 (5 bases). Germline CDR1 MNHEY, CDR2 SMNVEV (reference sequence). The CDR3 has 14 amino acids. V was cut by 7 bases and J by 2 bases, with 14 bases left in between. The CDR3: CASTETASNTEAFF. The CDR3 region has the DNA TGTGCCAGCACCGAGACAGCCTCTAACACTGAAGCTTTCTTT.

The chain recombines TRBV28 with TRBJ1-5, with 10 bases that match TRBD1. In germline, CDR1 is MDHEN, CDR2 SYDVKM. There are 15 residues in the CDR3. Trimming removed 6 bases from V and 9 bases from J; junction bases left unmatched: 11. CDR3 coding DNA: TGTGCCAGCAGCGCGACGACAGGGGGCGTAGGGCCCCAGCATTTT. It encodes CASSATTGGVGPQHF.

V usage is TRBV7-2 and J usage is TRBJ2-7; 9 bases are shared with TRBD1. Trimming cost V 5 bases and J 7 bases; bases outside gene matches: 9. Looked up from germline, CDR1 is SGHTA and CDR2 is FQGNSA. CDR3 length: 14 residues. The CDR3 loop reads CASSLNPGTGEQYF. As DNA, the CDR3 is TGTGCCAGCAGCCTGAATCCCGGGACAGGGGAGCAGTACTTC.

The chain couples TRBV7-3 to TRBJ2-1; 14 bases match TRBD2. The CDR3 consists of 16 residues. CDR1 and CDR2 from the germline V gene are SGHTA and FQGTGA. Unmatched junction bases numbered 4, after V lost 1 base and J lost 8 bases. As DNA, the CDR3 is TGTGCCAGCAGCTTAATGGGACTAGCGGGGGTCTATGAGCAGTTCTTC. This codes for CASSLMGLAGVYEQFF. Full variable domain (outside the CDR3, taken from reference TRBV7-3 and TRBJ2-1): GAGVSQTPSNKVTEKGKYVELRCDPISGHTALYWYRQSLGQGPEFLIYFQGTGAADDSGLPNDRFFAVRPEGSVSTLKIQRTERGDSAVYLCASSLMGLAGVYEQFFGPGTRLTVL.

The chain is built from TRBV7-2 and TRBJ2-5; 10 nucleotides match TRBD2. This CDR3 contains 14 residues. The germline gives CDR1 SGHTA, CDR2 FQGNSA. The V segment lost 6 bases and the J segment 5 bases; nucleotides outside the gene matches: 6. CDR3 DNA sequence: TGTGCCAGCAGGGGTCCTAGCGGGGGTGAGACCCAGTACTTC. Translated: CASRGPSGGETQYF.

The rearrangement links TRBV10-3 to TRBJ2-1, with 14 nucleotides matching TRBD2. J was trimmed by 8 bases and V by 6 bases; bases with no gene match: 15. From germline, CDR1 is ENHRY and CDR2 SYGVKD. The CDR3 extends over 18 amino acids. The CDR3 reads CAISRSGTSGSGSDEQFF. The CDR3 coding sequence is TGTGCCATCAGCCGTTCCGGGACTAGCGGGAGTGGGAGCGATGAGCAGTTCTTC.